This is a list of T cell receptor beta chains from one sample in a study of blood T cell repertoires in COVID-19. Sequencing used immunoSEQ multiplex PCR; TCRdb keeps in-frame clones, though not all of them. Among hundreds of thousands of clones, roughly 90% were seen once, and the ten largest hold 2% to 2.5%. The sequencing sample was made of peripheral blood. The receptors come from a woman in her forties or fifties who had recovered from COVID-19. Each CDR3 is given with its conserved first and last residue. D genes are given only for firm matches. Rows may omit the clone size; those that give it use once, few, many or a size class.

TRBV27	TRBJ2-2	NA	NA	CASSAGPTGELFF	TGTGCCAGCAGCGCTGGGCCCACCGGGGAGCTGTTTTTT
TRBV7-3	TRBJ2-2	NA	NA	CASSLSGGELFF	TGTGCCAGCAGCTTATCCGGGGGGGAGCTGTTTTTT
TRBV28	TRBJ1-5	NA	NA	CASSPRVDQPQHF	TGTGCCAGCAGTCCCAGGGTAGACCAGCCCCAGCATTTT
TRBV3-1/TRBV3-2	TRBJ1-5	NA	NA	CASSQGGGNQPQHF	TGTGCCAGCAGCCAAGGGGGCGGCAATCAGCCCCAGCATTTT
TRBV29-1	TRBJ2-3	few	NA	CSTNWPGGGTDTQYF	TGCAGCACCAACTGGCCCGGCGGAGGCACAGATACGCAGTATTTT
TRBV6-5	TRBJ1-3	NA	NA	CASTLDTSGNTIYF	TGTGCCAGCACCCTGGACACCTCTGGAAACACCATATATTTT
TRBV7-2	TRBJ1-2	NA	NA	CASSLARETDYGYTF	TGTGCCAGCAGCTTAGCGAGAGAGACAGACTATGGCTACACCTTC
TRBV7-2	TRBJ2-7	NA	NA	CASSMRQATFYEQYF	TGTGCCAGCAGCATGCGACAGGCCACTTTTTACGAGCAGTACTTC
TRBV30	TRBJ1-1	NA	NA	CAWSVQLNTEAFF	TGTGCCTGGAGTGTACAGCTGAACACTGAAGCTTTCTTT
TRBV7-6	TRBJ1-2	NA	NA	CASSVGSSGYTF	TGTGCCAGCAGCGTTGGTTCTAGCGGCTACACCTTC
TRBV6-2/TRBV6-3	TRBJ1-3	NA	TRBD1	CASSLRGQRGNTIYF	TGTGCCAGCAGCCTCCGGGGACAGCGAGGAAACACCATATATTTT
TRBV2	TRBJ2-1	NA	TRBD1	CASNGQGSNEQFF	TGTGCCAGCAACGGACAGGGATCGAATGAGCAGTTCTTC
TRBV27	TRBJ1-2	NA	NA	CASSFSGTHAINYGYTF	TGTGCCAGCAGTTTCTCCGGGACTCACGCGATCAACTATGGCTACACCTTC
TRBV5-1	TRBJ2-3	once	TRBD1	CASSGSGQGYDTQYF	TGCGCCAGCAGCGGAAGCGGACAGGGTTACGATACGCAGTATTTT
TRBV5-1	TRBJ2-1	once	NA	CASSLIAGTRANEQFF	TGCGCCAGCAGCTTGATTGCTGGGACACGGGCCAATGAGCAGTTCTTC
TRBV30	TRBJ1-5	NA	TRBD1	CAWSVQGNLGNQPQHF	TGTGCCTGGAGTGTACAGGGGAACTTGGGCAATCAGCCCCAGCATTTT
TRBV7-2	TRBJ2-6	NA	NA	CASSLATAGANVLTF	TGTGCCAGCAGCTTAGCGACAGCTGGGGCCAACGTCCTGACTTTC
TRBV5-5	TRBJ1-2	NA	NA	CASSSPEFGGPYYGYTF	TGTGCCAGCAGCTCCCCCGAGTTCGGGGGTCCCTACTATGGCTACACCTTC
TRBV6-1	TRBJ2-5	NA	TRBD2	CASSEVGLAGGVTQYF	TGTGCCAGCAGTGAAGTGGGACTAGCGGGGGGGGTGACCCAGTACTTC
TRBV4-3	TRBJ1-5	NA	TRBD1	CASSQEGGTVQHF	TGCGCCAGCAGCCAAGAAGGGGGGACAGTCCAGCATTTT
TRBV27	TRBJ1-1	NA	TRBD1	CASSTDRGTNTEAFF	TGTGCCAGCAGTACGGACAGGGGAACGAACACTGAAGCTTTCTTT
TRBV7-9	TRBJ1-2	NA	NA	CASKPLTNYGYTF	TGTGCCAGCAAGCCCCTGACTAACTATGGCTACACCTTC
TRBV7-9	TRBJ1-6	NA	NA	CASSLDSSPLHF	TGTGCCAGCAGCTTAGATAGTTCACCCCTCCACTTT
TRBV30	TRBJ2-7	NA	TRBD1	CAWSSGQGFPYEQYF	TGTGCCTGGAGCTCCGGACAGGGGTTTCCCTACGAGCAGTACTTC
TRBV15	TRBJ1-5	NA	TRBD1	CATSRGQGAWQPQHF	TGTGCCACCAGCAGAGGACAGGGGGCTTGGCAGCCCCAGCATTTT
TRBV7-2	TRBJ2-7	NA	NA	CASSLVAGQGYEQYF	TGTGCCAGCAGCTTAGTAGCAGGGCAGGGGTACGAGCAGTACTTC
TRBV19	TRBJ1-5	NA	TRBD1	CASSIGDRLGDQPQHF	TGTGCCAGTAGTATCGGGGACAGGCTTGGCGATCAGCCCCAGCATTTT
TRBV2	TRBJ2-1	NA	TRBD2	CARSIAGSYNEQFF	TGTGCCAGATCGATAGCGGGCTCCTACAATGAGCAGTTCTTC
TRBV29-1	TRBJ2-2	NA	NA	CSVRDTGELFF	TGCAGCGTTAGAGACACCGGGGAGCTGTTTTTT
TRBV18	TRBJ2-2	NA	NA	CASSPYRSLDTGELFF	TGTGCCAGCTCACCCTACAGGAGCCTGGACACCGGGGAGCTGTTTTTT
TRBV21-1	TRBJ2-5	NA	NA	CASSGQGSRGETQYF	TGTGCCAGCAGCGGACAGGGGTCGCGCGGGGAGACCCAGTACTTC
TRBV5-1	TRBJ2-1	NA	NA	CASSLAGSTYNEQFF	TGCGCCAGCAGCTTGGCGGGGAGCACCTACAATGAGCAGTTCTTC
TRBV27	TRBJ1-3	NA	NA	CASRERGSWNTIYF	TGTGCCAGCAGGGAACGGGGGTCCTGGAACACCATATATTTT
TRBV10-3	TRBJ1-5	NA	NA	CAISEGDIDQPQHF	TGTGCCATCAGTGAGGGGGACATCGATCAGCCCCAGCATTTT
TRBV7-9	TRBJ1-2	once	TRBD1	CASSPTDRLDGYTF	TGTGCCAGCAGCCCCACGGACAGGTTGGATGGCTACACCTTC
TRBV5-4	TRBJ1-4	NA	NA	CASSLDGGEGEKLFF	TGTGCCAGCAGCTTGGATGGGGGCGAGGGGGAAAAACTGTTTTTT
TRBV20-1	TRBJ2-7	NA	NA	CSAQALGSF	TGCAGTGCTCAGGCCCTGGGTAGCTTC
TRBV7-8	TRBJ1-4	NA	NA	CASSSGRGLLATNEKLFF	TGTGCCAGCAGCTCTGGCAGGGGCCTACTCGCAACTAATGAAAAACTGTTTTTT
TRBV30	TRBJ1-2	once	TRBD1	CAWTFPGTGGYGYTF	TGTGCCTGGACATTTCCCGGGACAGGGGGCTATGGCTACACCTTC
TRBV19	TRBJ1-6	NA	NA	CATWRGLGGPLHF	TGTGCCACCTGGAGAGGCCTCGGTGGACCCCTCCACTTT
TRBV18	TRBJ1-4	NA	NA	CASSRQAATNEKLFF	TGTGCCAGCTCACGACAAGCTGCAACTAATGAAAAACTGTTTTTT
TRBV10-3	TRBJ1-2	NA	NA	CAISEFPTPPNYGYTF	TGTGCCATCAGTGAGTTTCCTACCCCTCCCAACTATGGCTACACCTTC
TRBV12-3/TRBV12-4	TRBJ1-2	once	NA	CASSLQAHYGYTF	TGTGCCAGCAGTTTACAGGCCCACTATGGCTACACCTTC
TRBV9	TRBJ1-2	NA	TRBD1	CASSVGKGAGYGYTF	TGTGCCAGCAGCGTAGGAAAGGGGGCGGGCTATGGCTACACCTTC
TRBV27	TRBJ1-1	once	TRBD1	CASSPSTGGSTEAFF	TGTGCCAGCAGTCCATCGACAGGGGGATCGACTGAAGCTTTCTTT
TRBV21-1	TRBJ2-7	NA	NA	CASSKREGESSYEQYF	TGTGCCAGCAGCAAAAGGGAGGGGGAGAGCTCCTACGAGCAGTACTTC